There are many counts of the clone carrying this TCR beta chain. Its target is not known. The sample comes from a study of spatial heterogeneity in lung cancer. Points from the study as a whole: Tumoral mutation counts were tracked by counts of expanded intratumoral alpha and beta TCRs.

Documented time point: sample taken at primary tumor resection. In the library, each TCR cDNA molecule bore its own unique molecular identifier. MiXCR was run by TCRdb on the 5' RACE reads, yielding one entry per CDR3 protein. Of around 10,000 distinct CDR3 sequences listed, around 6.5% are singletons. This CDR3 is 15 amino acids long. Germline-derived CDR1 and CDR2 are SGHRS and YFSETQ. V was pared by 1 base and J by 8 bases, with 7 bases of the junction left unmatched. The V and J genes are TRBV5-1 and TRBJ2-1; 9 bases align to TRBD2. The material was lung tumor tissue, obtained at surgery. This TCR was recovered from a male donor with early-stage non-small cell lung cancer. The chain's CDR3 is CASSLSGGGAHEQFF. As DNA, the CDR3 is TGCGCCAGCAGCTTGAGCGGCGGGGGGGCACATGAGCAGTTCTTC.